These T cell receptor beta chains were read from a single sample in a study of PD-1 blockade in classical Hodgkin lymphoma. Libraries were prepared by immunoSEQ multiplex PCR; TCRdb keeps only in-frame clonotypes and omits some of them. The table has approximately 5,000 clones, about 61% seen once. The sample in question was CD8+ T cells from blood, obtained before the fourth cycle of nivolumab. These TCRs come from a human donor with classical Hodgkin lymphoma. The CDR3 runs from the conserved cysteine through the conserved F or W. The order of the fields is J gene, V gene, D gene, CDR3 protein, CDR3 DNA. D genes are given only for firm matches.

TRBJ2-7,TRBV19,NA,CASSIGGGYEQYF,TGTGCCAGTAGTATAGGAGGAGGCTACGAGCAGTACTTC
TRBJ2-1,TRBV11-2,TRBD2,CASSLAPTSSGNEQFF,TGTGCCAGCAGCTTAGCCCCGACTAGCTCGGGCAATGAGCAGTTCTTC
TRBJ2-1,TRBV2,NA,CASSETGQTYNEQFF,TGTGCCAGCAGTGAAACGGGGCAGACCTACAATGAGCAGTTCTTC
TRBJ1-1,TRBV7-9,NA,CASSSTQVNTEAFF,TGTGCCAGCAGCTCTACACAGGTCAACACTGAAGCTTTCTTT
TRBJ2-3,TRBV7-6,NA,CATAAGDTDTQYF,TGTGCCACCGCCGCAGGGGATACAGATACGCAGTATTTT
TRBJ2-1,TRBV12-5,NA,CASLGADNEQFF,TGTGCCTCCCTGGGGGCGGATAATGAGCAGTTCTTC
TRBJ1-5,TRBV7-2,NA,CASSLVPPGHSNQPQHF,TGTGCCAGCAGCTTAGTCCCCCCAGGGCATAGCAATCAGCCCCAGCATTTT
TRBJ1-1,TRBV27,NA,CASSLGRRQDAFF,TGTGCCAGCAGTTTAGGTCGGAGGCAGGATGCTTTCTTT
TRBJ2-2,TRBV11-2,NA,CASSTRGGGELFF,TGTGCCAGCAGCACTAGAGGAGGCGGGGAGCTGTTTTTT
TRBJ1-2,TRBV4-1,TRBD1,CASSQEPGTGGLGYTF,TGCGCCAGCAGCCAAGAACCGGGGACAGGGGGTTTGGGCTACACCTTC
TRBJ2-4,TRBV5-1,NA,CASSLGMLAVTQLAKNIQYF,TGCGCCAGCAGCTTGGGGATGTTGGCGGTGACACAGCTAGCCAAAAACATTCAGTACTTC